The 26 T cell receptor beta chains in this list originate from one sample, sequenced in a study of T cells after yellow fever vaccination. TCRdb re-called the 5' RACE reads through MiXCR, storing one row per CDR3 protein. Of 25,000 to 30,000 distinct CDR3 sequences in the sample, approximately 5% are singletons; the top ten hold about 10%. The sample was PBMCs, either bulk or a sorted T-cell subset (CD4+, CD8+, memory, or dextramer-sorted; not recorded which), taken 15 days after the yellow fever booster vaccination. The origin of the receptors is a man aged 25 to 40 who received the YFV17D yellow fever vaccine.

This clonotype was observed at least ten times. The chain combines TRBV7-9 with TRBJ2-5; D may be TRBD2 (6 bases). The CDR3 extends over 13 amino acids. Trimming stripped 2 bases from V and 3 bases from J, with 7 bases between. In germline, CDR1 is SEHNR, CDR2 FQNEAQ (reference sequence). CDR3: CASSLRLEETQYF. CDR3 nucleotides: TGTGCCAGCAGCTTAAGACTAGAAGAGACCCAGTACTTC.

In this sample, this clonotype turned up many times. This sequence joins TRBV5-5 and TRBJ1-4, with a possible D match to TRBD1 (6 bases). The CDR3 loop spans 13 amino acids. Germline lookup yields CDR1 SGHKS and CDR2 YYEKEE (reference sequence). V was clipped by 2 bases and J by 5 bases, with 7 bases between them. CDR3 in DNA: TGTGCCAGCAGCTTCCAGGGGAATGAAAAACTGTTTTTT. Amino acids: CASSFQGNEKLFF.

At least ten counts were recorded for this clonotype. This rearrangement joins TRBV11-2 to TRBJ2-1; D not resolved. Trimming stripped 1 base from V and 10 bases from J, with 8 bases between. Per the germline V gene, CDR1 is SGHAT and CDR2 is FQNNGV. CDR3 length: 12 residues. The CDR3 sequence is CASSLGRGEQFF. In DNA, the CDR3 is TGTGCCAGCAGCTTAGGACGCGGCGAGCAGTTCTTC.

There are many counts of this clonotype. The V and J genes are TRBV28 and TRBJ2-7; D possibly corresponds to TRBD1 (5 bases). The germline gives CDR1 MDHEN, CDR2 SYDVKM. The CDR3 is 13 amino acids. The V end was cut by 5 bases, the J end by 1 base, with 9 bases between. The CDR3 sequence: CASSRSGSYEQYF. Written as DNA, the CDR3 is TGTGCCAGCAGTCGCTCAGGGTCCTACGAGCAGTACTTC.

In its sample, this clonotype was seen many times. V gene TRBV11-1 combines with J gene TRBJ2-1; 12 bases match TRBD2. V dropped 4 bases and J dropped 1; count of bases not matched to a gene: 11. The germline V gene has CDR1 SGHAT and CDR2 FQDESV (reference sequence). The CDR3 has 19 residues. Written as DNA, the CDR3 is TGTGCCAGCAGCTCAGGACTAGCGGGAAATAGGGGTTCCTACAATGAGCAGTTCTTC. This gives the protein CASSSGLAGNRGSYNEQFF.

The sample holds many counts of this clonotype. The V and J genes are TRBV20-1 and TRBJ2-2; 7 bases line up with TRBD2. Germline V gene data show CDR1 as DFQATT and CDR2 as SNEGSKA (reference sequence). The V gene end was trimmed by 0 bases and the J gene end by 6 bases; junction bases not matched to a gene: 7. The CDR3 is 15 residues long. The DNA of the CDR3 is TGCAGTGCTAGAGAGGGCGGGAGCAGGGCCGGGGAGCTGTTTTTT. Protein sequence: CSAREGGSRAGELFF.

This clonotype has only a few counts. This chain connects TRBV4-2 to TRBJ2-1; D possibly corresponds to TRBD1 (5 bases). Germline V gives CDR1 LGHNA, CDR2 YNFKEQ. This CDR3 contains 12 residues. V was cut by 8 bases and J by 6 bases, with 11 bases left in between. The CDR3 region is CASGHPTNEQFF. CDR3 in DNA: TGTGCCAGCGGACACCCCACCAATGAGCAGTTCTTC.

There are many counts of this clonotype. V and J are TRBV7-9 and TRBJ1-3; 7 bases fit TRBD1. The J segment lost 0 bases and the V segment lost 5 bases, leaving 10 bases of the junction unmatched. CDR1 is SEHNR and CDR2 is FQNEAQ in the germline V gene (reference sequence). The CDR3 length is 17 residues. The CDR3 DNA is TGTGCCAGCAGCCGCGTCAGGGGGAGAAGCTCTGGAAACACCATATATTTT. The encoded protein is CASSRVRGRSSGNTIYF. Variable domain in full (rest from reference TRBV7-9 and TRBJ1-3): DTGVSQNPRHKITKRGQNVTFRCDPISEHNRLYWYRQTLGQGPEFLTYFQNEAQLEKSRLLSDRFSAERPKGSFSTLEIQRTEQGDSAMYLCASSRVRGRSSGNTIYFGEGSWLTVV.

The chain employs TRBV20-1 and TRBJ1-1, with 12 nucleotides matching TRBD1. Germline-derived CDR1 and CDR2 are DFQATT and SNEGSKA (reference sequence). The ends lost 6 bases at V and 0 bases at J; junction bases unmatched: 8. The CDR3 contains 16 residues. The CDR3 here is CSASGQGAFMNTEAFF. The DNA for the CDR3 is TGCAGTGCCTCGGGACAGGGGGCCTTCATGAACACTGAAGCTTTCTTT.

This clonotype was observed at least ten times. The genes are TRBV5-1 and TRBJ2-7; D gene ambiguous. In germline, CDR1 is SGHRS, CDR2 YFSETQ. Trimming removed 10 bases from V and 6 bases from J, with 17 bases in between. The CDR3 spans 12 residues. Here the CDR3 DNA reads TGCGCCTCCTCTCGGATCCTAGGCGAGCAGTACTTC. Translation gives CASSRILGEQYF.

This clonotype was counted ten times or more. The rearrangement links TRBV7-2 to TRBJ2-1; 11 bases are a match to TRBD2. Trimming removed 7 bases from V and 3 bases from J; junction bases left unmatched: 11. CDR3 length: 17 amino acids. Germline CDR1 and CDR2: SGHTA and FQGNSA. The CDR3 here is CASNIHSGRAIYNEQFF. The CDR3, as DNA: TGTGCCAGCAATATCCATAGCGGGAGGGCGATCTACAATGAGCAGTTCTTC.

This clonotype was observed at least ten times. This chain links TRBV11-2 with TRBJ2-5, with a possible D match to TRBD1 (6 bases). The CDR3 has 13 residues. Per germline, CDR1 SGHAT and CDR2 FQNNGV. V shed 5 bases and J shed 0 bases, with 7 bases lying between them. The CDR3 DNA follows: TGTGCCAGCAGCCAGGGGTACCAAGAGACCCAGTACTTC. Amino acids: CASSQGYQETQYF. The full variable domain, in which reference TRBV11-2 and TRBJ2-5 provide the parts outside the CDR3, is EAGVAQSPRYKIIEKRQSVAFWCNPISGHATLYWYQQILGQGPKLLIQFQNNGVVDDSQLPKDRFSAERLKGVDSTLKIQPAKLEDSAVYLCASSQGYQETQYFGPGTRLLVL.

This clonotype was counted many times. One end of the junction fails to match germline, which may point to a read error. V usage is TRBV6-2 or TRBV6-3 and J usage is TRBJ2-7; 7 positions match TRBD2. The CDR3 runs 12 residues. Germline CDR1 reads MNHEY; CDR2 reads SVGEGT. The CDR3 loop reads CASRDGWLADHF. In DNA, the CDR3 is TGTGCCAGCAGGGATGGATGGCTAGCGGATCACTTC.

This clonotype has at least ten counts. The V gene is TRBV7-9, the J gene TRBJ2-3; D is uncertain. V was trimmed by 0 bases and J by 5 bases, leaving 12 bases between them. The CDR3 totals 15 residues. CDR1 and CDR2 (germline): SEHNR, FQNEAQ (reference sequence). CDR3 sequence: CASSLARNRGDTQYF. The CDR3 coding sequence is TGTGCCAGCAGCTTAGCGCGGAACCGCGGAGATACGCAGTATTTT.

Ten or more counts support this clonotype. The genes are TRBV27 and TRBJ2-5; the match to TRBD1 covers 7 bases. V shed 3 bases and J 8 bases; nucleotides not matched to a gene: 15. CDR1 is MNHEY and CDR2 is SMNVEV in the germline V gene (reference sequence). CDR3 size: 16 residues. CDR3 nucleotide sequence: TGTGCCAGCAGTTTGGTGAAGGGACAGAGCAAGAGAACCCAGTACTTC. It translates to CASSLVKGQSKRTQYF.

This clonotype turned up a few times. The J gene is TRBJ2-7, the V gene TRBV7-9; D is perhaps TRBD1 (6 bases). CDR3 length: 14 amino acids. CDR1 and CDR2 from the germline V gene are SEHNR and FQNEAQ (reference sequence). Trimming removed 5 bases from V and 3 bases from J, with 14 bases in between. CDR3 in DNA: TGTGCCAGCAGCCCTTCCGACAGGTTCTACGAGCAGTACTTC. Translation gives CASSPSDRFYEQYF.

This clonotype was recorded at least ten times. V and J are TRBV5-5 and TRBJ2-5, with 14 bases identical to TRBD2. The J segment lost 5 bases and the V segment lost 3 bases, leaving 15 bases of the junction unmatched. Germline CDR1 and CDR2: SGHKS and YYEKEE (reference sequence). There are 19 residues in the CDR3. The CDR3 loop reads CASSSGTSGRRGKGETQYF. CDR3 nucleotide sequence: TGTGCCAGCAGCTCTGGGACTAGCGGGAGAAGGGGGAAAGGGGAGACCCAGTACTTC.

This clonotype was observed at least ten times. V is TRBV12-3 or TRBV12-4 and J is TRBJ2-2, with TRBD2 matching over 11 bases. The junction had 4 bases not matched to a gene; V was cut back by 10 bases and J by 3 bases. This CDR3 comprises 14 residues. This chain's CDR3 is CATQLAGDTGELFF. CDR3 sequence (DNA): TGTGCCACCCAACTAGCGGGAGACACCGGGGAGCTGTTTTTT.

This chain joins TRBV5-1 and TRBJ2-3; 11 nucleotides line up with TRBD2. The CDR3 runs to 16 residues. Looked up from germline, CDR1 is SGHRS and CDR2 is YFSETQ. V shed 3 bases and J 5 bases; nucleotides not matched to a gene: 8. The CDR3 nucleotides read TGCGCCAGCAGCTGGGTTGGGACTAGCGGCCAAGATACGCAGTATTTT. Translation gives CASSWVGTSGQDTQYF.

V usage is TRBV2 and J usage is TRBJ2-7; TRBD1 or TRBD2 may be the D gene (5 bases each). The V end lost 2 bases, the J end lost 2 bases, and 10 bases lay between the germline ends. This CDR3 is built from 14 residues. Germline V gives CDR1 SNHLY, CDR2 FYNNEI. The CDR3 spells CASSERRGPYEQYF. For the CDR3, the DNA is TGTGCCAGCAGTGAACGCCGGGGCCCCTACGAGCAGTACTTC.

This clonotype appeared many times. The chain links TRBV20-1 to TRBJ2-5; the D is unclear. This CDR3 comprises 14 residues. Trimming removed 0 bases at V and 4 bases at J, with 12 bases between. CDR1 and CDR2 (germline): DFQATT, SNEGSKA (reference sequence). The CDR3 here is CSARDWVGGETQYF. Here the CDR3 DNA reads TGCAGTGCTAGAGATTGGGTTGGCGGAGAGACCCAGTACTTC.

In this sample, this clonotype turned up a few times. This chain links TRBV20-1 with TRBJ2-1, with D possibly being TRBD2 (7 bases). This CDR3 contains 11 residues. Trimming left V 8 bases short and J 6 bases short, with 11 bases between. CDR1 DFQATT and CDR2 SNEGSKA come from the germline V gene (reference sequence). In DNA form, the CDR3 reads TGCAGTCAGGGAGGGGGCAATGAGCAGTTCTTC. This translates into CSQGGGNEQFF.

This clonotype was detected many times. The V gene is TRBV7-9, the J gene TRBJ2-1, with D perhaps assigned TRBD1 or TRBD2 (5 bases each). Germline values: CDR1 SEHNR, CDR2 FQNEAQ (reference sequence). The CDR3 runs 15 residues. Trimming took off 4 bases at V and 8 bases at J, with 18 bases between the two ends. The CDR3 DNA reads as TGTGCCAGCAGCTCAACGGGACCCAGTATGCATGAGCAGTTCTTC. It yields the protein CASSSTGPSMHEQFF.

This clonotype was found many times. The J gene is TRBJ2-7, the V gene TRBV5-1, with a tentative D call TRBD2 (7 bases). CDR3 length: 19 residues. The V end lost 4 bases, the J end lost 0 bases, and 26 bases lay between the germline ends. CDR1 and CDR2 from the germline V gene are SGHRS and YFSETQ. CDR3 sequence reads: CASSLGGPGAGTNSYEQYF. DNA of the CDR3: TGCGCCAGCAGCCTTGGGGGCCCAGGTGCGGGGACTAACTCCTACGAGCAGTACTTC.

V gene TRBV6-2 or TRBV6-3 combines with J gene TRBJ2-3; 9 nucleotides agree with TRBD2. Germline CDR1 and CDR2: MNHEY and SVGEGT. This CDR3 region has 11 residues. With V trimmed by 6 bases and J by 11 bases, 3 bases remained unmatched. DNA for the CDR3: TGTGCCAGCAGGAAAGCGGGAGGGCAGTATTTT. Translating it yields CASRKAGGQYF.

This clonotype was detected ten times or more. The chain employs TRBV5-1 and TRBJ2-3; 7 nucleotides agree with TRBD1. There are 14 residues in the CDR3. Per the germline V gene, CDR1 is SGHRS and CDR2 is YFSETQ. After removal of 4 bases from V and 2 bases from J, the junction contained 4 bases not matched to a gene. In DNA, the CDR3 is TGCGCCAGCAGCACCGGACAGGCCACAGATACGCAGTATTTT. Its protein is CASSTGQATDTQYF.